This TCR beta chain was found in a study of blood T cells in healthy people across ages. Study results and caveats: Researchers judged that diversity estimates from one million T cells fell short of true values.

Germline CDR1 reads SGHTA; CDR2 reads FQGNSA. V lost 4 bases to trimming and J lost 4 bases, with 13 bases between them. This CDR3 comprises 14 residues. A minimum of 6 million PBMCs was isolated per sample. With each sample, at least 5.5 micrograms of total RNA were extracted. A second PCR, run for roughly 6 to 11 cycles, used a sample-barcoded 5' primer plus a J-beta primer mix. TCRdb recomputed calls from the 5' RACE reads with MiXCR, one row per CDR3 protein. The data show approximately 850,000 distinct CDR3 sequences, roughly 44% seen once. As concerns this clonotype: Its target is not known.

The receptor comes from a man in his 60s in good health. The V and J genes are TRBV7-2 and TRBJ1-2, with unresolved D. The sequencing sample was made of blood. The CDR3 sequence is CASSSVPSPYGYTF. The CDR3 DNA reads as TGTGCCAGCAGCTCTGTCCCTTCTCCCTATGGCTACACCTTC.